The rows below give T cell receptor beta chains drawn from one sample of a study of shared clonotypes between healthy human individuals. Sequencing used immunoSEQ multiplex PCR; TCRdb keeps in-frame clones, though not all of them. The sample lists roughly 2 million clones, approximately 96% seen once, with roughly 0.13% in the top ten. Sequenced sample: naive CD4+ T cells sorted from blood. Receptors originate from a man aged 18 to 30 in good health. The CDR3 runs from the conserved cysteine through the conserved F or W. Each record gives: V gene, clone size, CDR3 length, J gene, CDR3 protein. Clone sizes are given selectively: once, few, many, or a class where the clone is expanded.

TRBV4-3	once	16	TRBJ1-4	CASSQDLEGTNEKLFF
TRBV18	-	15	TRBJ1-4	CASSRQGASNEKLFF
TRBV28	-	16	TRBJ1-1	CASSSAVNTLDAEAFF
TRBV30	-	17	TRBJ2-7	CAWSAGGPTVDTYEQYF
TRBV19	-	15	TRBJ2-2	CASSVQGAVTGELFF
TRBV5-1	-	13	TRBJ2-7	CASRGGTGYEQYF
TRBV10-3	-	15	TRBJ2-2	CAISERRTNTGELFF
TRBV5-6	-	15	TRBJ1-1	CASSFTGTANTEAFF
TRBV5-4	-	14	TRBJ2-5	CASSLGTSQETQYF
TRBV7-9	-	13	TRBJ2-5	CASSLAGVETQYF
TRBV4-1	-	16	TRBJ2-5	CASSQDLVRGEETQYF
TRBV11-2	few	14	TRBJ1-6	CASSLTVRNSPLHF
TRBV6-4	-	8	TRBJ2-7	CASFHQYF
TRBV28	-	14	TRBJ1-2	CASSPPGRSYGYTF
TRBV5-1	-	15	TRBJ1-2	CASSSLTGEGYGYTF
TRBV30	-	13	TRBJ2-1	CAWSVGLPNEQFF
TRBV15	once	15	TRBJ1-2	CATSRVTGGRYGYTF
TRBV9	-	15	TRBJ2-3	CASSVVGDSTDTQYF
TRBV28	-	14	TRBJ2-7	CASTPGGLNYEQYF
TRBV10-1	-	14	TRBJ2-7	CASPPPDRAYEQYF
TRBV28	-	14	TRBJ1-1	CASSVGPTDTEAFF
TRBV2	-	14	TRBJ2-7	CASTGADPSYEQYF
TRBV11-2	-	11	TRBJ1-2	CASSSKYGYTF
TRBV9	once	15	TRBJ2-7	CASSVGGTESYEQYF
TRBV19	-	15	TRBJ1-5	CASSIIGQGSQPQHF
TRBV7-2	once	15	TRBJ2-1	CASSLGAGVANEQFF
TRBV5-1	-	12	TRBJ2-5	CASSQSQETQYF
TRBV30	-	15	-	CAWSPGHLIAYEQYF
TRBV5-1	-	11	TRBJ1-1	CASSIHGEAFF
TRBV5-1	-	15	TRBJ2-7	CASSDLQGREGEQYF
TRBV5-4	-	16	TRBJ2-2	CASSFWASVGTGELFF
TRBV18	-	15	TRBJ2-7	CASSPPGTGIYEQYF
TRBV18	-	12	TRBJ2-7	CASSPEDGGRYF
TRBV4-1	-	17	TRBJ2-2	CASSQEGAPQRTGELFF
TRBV5-4	-	15	TRBJ2-5	CASSLASGAQETQYF
TRBV6-5	-	13	TRBJ1-1	CASSYLGNTEAFF
TRBV7-9	-	14	TRBJ1-6	CASSLIQANSPLHF
TRBV19	-	16	TRBJ1-3	CASTRQGVFSGNTIYF
TRBV11-2	-	13	TRBJ1-1	CASSLGQGAEAFF
TRBV2	-	17	TRBJ1-3	CASSVPRTGGVGNTIYF
TRBV18	-	16	TRBJ1-6	CASSPPVREGNSPLHF
TRBV30	-	13	TRBJ1-2	CAWSSTPGAGYTF
TRBV30	-	14	TRBJ2-7	CAWSRGGNGYEQYF
TRBV2	once	14	TRBJ2-7	CASSRAGGSYEQYF
TRBV25-1	-	14	TRBJ1-1	CASSETGLNTEAFF
TRBV28	-	15	TRBJ1-4	CASSQGGATNEKLFF
TRBV19	-	14	TRBJ2-1	CASSGQGLTNEQFF
TRBV4-1	-	17	TRBJ1-3	CASSRLPLQGPGNTIYF
TRBV19	-	13	TRBJ1-5	CASNDRNNQPQHF
TRBV4-1	-	12	TRBJ2-5	CASSQDVRTQYF
TRBV6-5	-	13	TRBJ2-7	CASTPQGSYEQYF
TRBV4-3	-	14	TRBJ2-3	CASSQDQLKDTQYF